Below are 21 T cell receptor beta chains sequenced from a single sample in a study of tumor-infiltrating lymphocytes in oesophageal squamous cell carcinoma. TCRdb re-called the PCR reads with MiXCR, one entry per CDR3 protein. The sample has about 12,000 distinct CDR3 sequences, approximately 50% seen once; the top ten hold around a third. Sample: esophageal tumor tissue. The receptor source for this set is a female donor with esophageal squamous cell carcinoma.

The chain links TRBV6-6 to TRBJ1-1; weak D call: TRBD1 (5 bases). V was pared by 2 bases and J by 0 bases, with 7 bases between. The CDR3 is 14 amino acids. The germline gives CDR1 MNHNY, CDR2 SVGAGI (reference sequence). The CDR3 here is CASSYGGLNTEAFF. Written as DNA, the CDR3 is TGTGCCAGCAGTTACGGGGGGTTGAACACTGAAGCTTTCTTT.

By share of the sample, this clonotype is medium-sized. The chain joins TRBV12-3 or TRBV12-4 to TRBJ1-2; D remains unclear. V lost 7 bases and J lost 3, with 12 bases in between. CDR3 length equals 13 residues. CDR3 nucleotides: TGTGCCAGCACCCCCTTGGCTGACTATGGCTACACCTTC. It yields the protein CASTPLADYGYTF.

This clonotype ranks as medium-sized. This chain links TRBV6-1 with TRBJ2-2, with no clear D. Germline CDR1 and CDR2: MNHNS and SASEGT. The CDR3 loop spans 13 amino acids. With 2 bases removed from V and 6 bases from J, the gap between germline ends came to 7 bases. The CDR3 loop is CASSENIAGELFF. For the CDR3, the DNA is TGTGCCAGCAGTGAAAACATAGCCGGGGAGCTGTTTTTT.

The chain uses TRBV7-3 and TRBJ2-5; D not resolved. The CDR3 runs to 14 residues. Germline CDR1 reads SGHTA; CDR2 reads FQGTGA. Deletions cut 1 base from V and 5 bases from J, with 11 bases between. CDR3 nucleotides: TGTGCCAGCAGCTTAAAGTATATTTGGGAGACCCAGTACTTC. Translation: CASSLKYIWETQYF. The full variable domain, in which reference TRBV7-3 and TRBJ2-5 provide the parts outside the CDR3, is GAGVSQTPSNKVTEKGKYVELRCDPISGHTALYWYRQSLGQGPEFLIYFQGTGAADDSGLPNDRFFAVRPEGSVSTLKIQRTERGDSAVYLCASSLKYIWETQYFGPGTRLLVL.

This clonotype was detected ten times or more. The chain couples TRBV7-9 to TRBJ1-2; D is perhaps TRBD1 (6 bases). The CDR3 has 20 residues. The germline V gene has CDR1 SEHNR and CDR2 FQNEAQ (reference sequence). V was shortened by 5 bases and J by 5 bases, with 33 bases between the two germline ends. The CDR3 region is CASSHPSGAPGPSVNYGYTF. The CDR3 DNA sequence: TGTGCCAGCAGCCATCCCTCGGGGGCGCCTGGTCCCTCCGTTAATTATGGCTACACCTTC. Looking up the rest from reference TRBV7-9 and TRBJ1-2 gives the full variable domain: DTGVSQNPRHKITKRGQNVTFRCDPISEHNRLYWYRQTLGQGPEFLTYFQNEAQLEKSRLLSDRFSAERPKGSFSTLEIQRTEQGDSAMYLCASSHPSGAPGPSVNYGYTFGSGTRLTVV.

This clonotype appeared many times. One base away lies a much larger clone, so this may be a sequencing read error. The J gene is TRBJ2-1, the V gene TRBV6-1, with 8 nucleotides matching TRBD2. Matching the DNA end better, TRBJ2-7 makes the J call doubtful. Per the germline V gene, CDR1 is MNHNS and CDR2 is SASEGT. The CDR3 is 14 residues long. The CDR3 region has the DNA TGTGCCAGCAAGGCTAGCGGGTTTTACAATGAGCAGTACTTC. This codes for CASKASGFYNEQYF.

The chain has TRBV6-8 and TRBJ2-7; D may be TRBD1 or TRBD2 (6 bases each). Trimming shortened V by 0 bases and J by 4 bases, and 13 bases separated the two germline ends. CDR3 size: 15 residues. Germline lookup yields CDR1 MNHGY and CDR2 SAAAGT. The CDR3 region has the DNA TGTGCCAGCAGTTACTCGATTCAAGGGGGGTACGAGCAGTACTTC. Translation: CASSYSIQGGYEQYF.

The chain combines TRBV5-5 with TRBJ2-7; unclear D gene. The germline gives CDR1 SGHKS, CDR2 YYEKEE (reference sequence). CDR3 length: 15 amino acids. V gave up 0 bases and J gave up 4 bases, with 14 bases separating them. The CDR3 DNA reads as TGTGCCAGCAGCTTGGTGGTGGGTATGGGGTACGAGCAGTACTTC. Its protein is CASSLVVGMGYEQYF.

The chain joins TRBV7-2 to TRBJ2-1; D gene uncertain. The DNA matches TRBJ2-7 better at its end, which makes the J call doubtful. Germline V gives CDR1 SGHTA, CDR2 FQGNSA. The CDR3 consists of 13 residues. This CDR3 is CASSPAVDVEQYF. CDR3 in DNA: TGTGCCAGCAGCCCGGCCGTAGACGTCGAGCAGTACTTC.

The chain uses TRBV12-3 or TRBV12-4 and TRBJ1-5, with D perhaps TRBD1 (6 bases). Between the trimmed V and J ends, which lost 7 bases and 5 bases, there was a span of 12 bases. CDR3 size: 13 residues. CDR3 DNA: TGTGCCAGCAAGTCGAAGGGGGATCAGCCCCAGCATTTT. Its translation: CASKSKGDQPQHF.

CDR3 loop: CASSIVGTENTGELYF. In DNA form, the CDR3 reads TGTGCCAGTAGTATAGTCGGGACAGAGAACACCGGGGAGCTGTATTTT. The V gene is TRBV19, the J gene TRBJ2-3, with TRBD1 matching 7 bases. Per germline, CDR1 LNHDA and CDR2 SQIVND (reference sequence). The V segment lost 1 base and the J segment 14 bases; nucleotides outside the gene matches: 18. The CDR3 length is 16 residues. The full variable domain, in which reference TRBV19 and TRBJ2-3 provide the parts outside the CDR3, is DGGITQSPKYLFRKEGQNVTLSCEQNLNHDAMYWYRQDPGQGLRLIYYSQIVNDFQKGDIAEGYSVSREKKESFPLTVTSAQKNPTAFYLCASSIVGTENTGELYFGPGTRLTVL.

This clonotype was recorded many times. A read error may be the cause here, since a much bigger clone is one base away. The chain links TRBV7-9 to TRBJ2-1, with 7 bases fitting TRBD1. Looked up from germline, CDR1 is SEHNR and CDR2 is FQNEAQ (reference sequence). The CDR3 totals 15 residues. Trimming at V came to 5 bases and at J to 12 bases, leaving 16 bases not matched to a gene. DNA for the CDR3: TGTGCCAGCAGCCTACAGGGGACACTTAACCGGGGGCAGTTCTTC. Translating gives CASSLQGTLNRGQFF.

This clonotype showed up just a few times. This rearrangement joins TRBV4-1 to TRBJ2-7; D is uncertain. The germline CDR1 and CDR2 sequences are MGHRA and YSYEKL. The CDR3 runs to 16 residues. With 1 base removed from V and 3 bases from J, the gap between germline ends came to 16 bases. The CDR3 nucleotides are TGCGCCAGCAGCCAAGTATCCAGTAAGTGGGGCTACGAGCAGTACTTC. Translation gives CASSQVSSKWGYEQYF.

This chain connects TRBV6-1 to TRBJ2-2; D could derive from TRBD1 or TRBD2 (5 bases each). The V and J ends lost 7 bases and 7 bases respectively, with 19 bases between them. There are 15 residues in the CDR3. In germline, CDR1 is MNHNS, CDR2 SASEGT. The DNA of the CDR3 is TGTGCCAGCAACCCGGGACGGAGGATCGGCGGGGAGCTGTTTTTT. This sequence encodes CASNPGRRIGGELFF.

The chain links TRBV5-6 to TRBJ2-3; 7 nucleotides match TRBD2. Germline V gene data show CDR1 as SGHDT and CDR2 as YYEEEE. The CDR3 spans 14 residues. With V trimmed by 2 bases and J by 6 bases, 6 bases remained unmatched. Here the CDR3 reads CASSFWGGGDTQYF. CDR3 sequence (DNA): TGTGCCAGCAGCTTTTGGGGGGGAGGGGATACGCAGTATTTT.

The table lists this clonotype with a count of one. The V and J genes are TRBV19 and TRBJ1-4, with TRBD1 as a possible D gene (5 bases). This CDR3 region has 14 residues. The germline V and J ends were trimmed by 3 bases and 4 bases, with 9 bases remaining between them. CDR1 and CDR2 (germline): LNHDA, SQIVND (reference sequence). The chain's CDR3 is CASSMRQGNEKLFF. The CDR3 nucleotides read TGTGCCAGTAGTATGCGGCAGGGTAATGAAAAACTGTTTTTT.

This clonotype was counted a few times. V gene TRBV7-2 combines with J gene TRBJ2-1, with D perhaps matching TRBD2 (6 bases). The J call may be in error: the DNA end matches TRBJ2-7 better. Germline assignment: CDR1 SGHTA and CDR2 FQGNSA. The CDR3 is 14 amino acids. The CDR3 sequence is CASSLAGGPHEQYF. CDR3 coding DNA: TGTGCCAGCAGCTTAGCGGGAGGTCCCCACGAGCAGTACTTC.

This clonotype was counted ten times or more. V gene TRBV2 combines with J gene TRBJ2-5, with 9 positions matching TRBD2. J lost 5 bases, V lost 11 bases, and 15 bases had no gene match. Germline V gene data show CDR1 as SNHLY and CDR2 as FYNNEI. This CDR3 has 15 residues. The CDR3: CASQPGLAGDETQYF. The CDR3 DNA is TGTGCCTCTCAGCCGGGGTTAGCGGGAGATGAGACCCAGTACTTC.

J is TRBJ1-1 and V is TRBV7-8; perhaps TRBD1 as D (6 bases). The CDR3 is 14 amino acids. CDR1 SGHVS and CDR2 FQNEAQ come from the germline V gene. V was trimmed by 7 bases and J by 5 bases, leaving 17 bases between them. This CDR3 is CASTFGGGLTEAFF. CDR3 nucleotide sequence: TGTGCCAGCACGTTCGGAGGGGGTTTAACTGAAGCTTTCTTT. Full variable domain (remainder filled in from reference TRBV7-8 and TRBJ1-1): GAGVSQSPRYKVAKRGQDVALRCDPISGHVSLFWYQQALGQGPEFLTYFQNEAQLDKSGLPSDRFFAERPEGSVSTLKIQRTQQEDSAVYLCASTFGGGLTEAFFGQGTRLTVV.

By share, this clonotype counts as medium-sized. At one of its ends the junction is not consistent with the germline gene, which may arise from a read error. CDR3 in amino acids: CASSPRRATGGALNNEQFF. Written as DNA, the CDR3 is TGTGCTAGCAGCCCCCGCAGGGCTACGGGAGGCGCTTTAAACAATGAGCAGTTCTTC. This chain uses TRBV7-7 with TRBJ2-1; 7 bases match TRBD2. The germline gives CDR1 SSHAT, CDR2 FNYEAQ (reference sequence). The CDR3 is 19 amino acids.

This sequence joins TRBV19 and TRBJ1-2, with unresolved D. Trimming stripped 8 bases from V and 7 bases from J, with 5 bases between. Germline-derived CDR1 and CDR2 are LNHDA and SQIVND (reference sequence). The CDR3 is 9 residues long. The DNA of the CDR3 is TGTGCCAGTGGACGTGGCTACACCTTC. This codes for CASGRGYTF.